This TCR beta chain was found in a study of blood T cell repertoires in COVID-19. Study-wide background: Material from acute and convalescent COVID-19 was sourced from the United States, Italy and Spain.

TCRdb's table, derived via immunoSEQ multiplex PCR, lists solely in-frame clones and lacks some. The sample carries approximately 71,000 clones, over 65% recorded once. The CDR3 contains 15 residues. Per the germline V gene, CDR1 is LNHDA and CDR2 is SQIVND (reference sequence). V was pared by 4 bases and J by 0 bases, with 9 bases between. This chain uses TRBV19 with TRBJ2-2; D is unclear. What was sequenced was peripheral blood. This receptor was identified in a human donor in a cohort sampled during active COVID-19. This CDR3 is CASSTRQPNTGELFF. The CDR3 nucleotides read TGTGCCAGTAGTACCCGACAACCGAACACCGGGGAGCTGTTTTTT.